The entry that follows covers one TCR beta chain sequence. The target antigen is unknown. The length of the CDR3 is 15 residues. Germline V gives CDR1 SGDLS, CDR2 YYNGEE. Trimming took 1 base from V and 1 from J, leaving 12 bases between them. Clones were sequenced by immunoSEQ multiplex PCR, and TCRdb holds only the in-frame ones, with some missing. The profile shows about 27,000 clones, 80% to 90% of them singletons. The source of the sample is a study of PD-1 blockade in classical Hodgkin lymphoma. Overall study: Patients were treated with nivolumab at 3 mg/kg, and this was given intravenously every 2 weeks.

Each patient relapsed following autologous stem cell transplantation, and prior brentuximab vedotin exposure differed. From thawed PBMCs, magnetic negative selection was used to isolate the CD8+ T cells. Study results and caveats: Reports described newly diagnosed patients as having lower baseline TCR diversity than healthy donors. Similar baseline diversity was found in complete responders and newly diagnosed patients.

The origin of this receptor is a human donor with classical Hodgkin lymphoma. The rearrangement joins TRBV9 to TRBJ2-7, with D tentatively TRBD1 (6 bases). The material was CD8+ T cells from blood, obtained at baseline. The CDR3 DNA reads as TGTGCCAGCAGCGTAACCCCGGACAGATCCTACGAGCAGTACTTC. This translates into CASSVTPDRSYEQYF. Complete variable domain (other parts from reference TRBV9 and TRBJ2-7): DSGVTQTPKHLITATGQRVTLRCSPRSGDLSVYWYQQSLDQGLQFLIQYYNGEERAKGNILERFSAQQFPDLHSELNLSSLELGDSALYFCASSVTPDRSYEQYFGPGTRLTVT.